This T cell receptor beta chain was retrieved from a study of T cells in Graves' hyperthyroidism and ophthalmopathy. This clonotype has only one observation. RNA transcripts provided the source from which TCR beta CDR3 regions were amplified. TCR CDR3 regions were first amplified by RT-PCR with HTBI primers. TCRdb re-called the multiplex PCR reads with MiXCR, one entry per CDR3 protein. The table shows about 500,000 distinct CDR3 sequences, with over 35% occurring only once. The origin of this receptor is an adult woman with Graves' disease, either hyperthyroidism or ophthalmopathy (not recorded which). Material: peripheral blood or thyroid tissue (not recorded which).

CDR3 sequence: CASSEGLAGVYEQYF. DNA for the CDR3: TGTGCCAGCAGCGAGGGACTAGCGGGAGTCTACGAGCAGTACTTC. The chain has TRBV7-2 and TRBJ2-7, with TRBD2 matching 14 bases. V lost 5 bases, J lost 3 bases, and 3 bases stayed unmatched. The CDR3 covers 15 residues. The V gene's germline CDR1 is SGHTA and CDR2 FQGNSA.